A single sample gave rise to the 29 T cell receptor beta chains below, sequenced in a study of Ad26.COV2.S vaccination and SARS-CoV-2 variants. Libraries were prepared by immunoSEQ multiplex PCR; TCRdb keeps only in-frame clonotypes and omits some of them. This sample has 350,000 to 500,000 clones, with more than 80% found just once. Treatment noted: 15 to 20 received Ad26.COV2.S at low or high dose, single or two shots; 5 received placebo; per-sample allocation not given. It was on day 63 after the first vaccine or placebo injection that samples were taken. This specimen was peripheral blood, taken in a trial of Ad26.COV2.S vaccine versus placebo. All receptors derive from a person aged 18-65 years who received the Ad26.COV2.S COVID-19 vaccine or a placebo.

CDR3 protein: CAISGAYRAFPYSGANVLTF. The CDR3, as DNA: TGTGCCATCAGTGGGGCTTATCGGGCCTTCCCTTACTCTGGGGCCAACGTCCTGACTTTC. This chain connects TRBV10-3 to TRBJ2-6, with D unclear. V was trimmed by 4 bases and J by 0 bases, leaving 22 bases between them. Germline CDR1 ENHRY, CDR2 SYGVKD. The CDR3 length is 20 residues.

This clone showed up just once. V is TRBV13 and J is TRBJ2-2, with 10 positions matching TRBD2. CDR3 length equals 17 residues. Germline CDR1 is PRHDT and CDR2 is FYEKMQ (reference sequence). V lost 2 bases, J lost 6 bases, and 9 bases stayed unmatched. CDR3 coding DNA: TGTGCCAGCAGCTTAAGGTTAATAGCGGGAGGTGCCGGGGAGCTGTTTTTT. This codes for CASSLRLIAGGAGELFF.

V and J are TRBV5-1 and TRBJ2-7, with 8 bases that match TRBD1. Germline lookup yields CDR1 SGHRS and CDR2 YFSETQ. This CDR3 comprises 15 residues. The J segment lost 4 bases and the V segment lost 3 bases, leaving 9 bases of the junction unmatched. CDR3 DNA: TGCGCCAGCAGCTCCCGACAGGGGTATCGGTACGAGCAGTACTTC. Residues: CASSSRQGYRYEQYF.

The chain has TRBV29-1 and TRBJ1-1, with 11 bases aligning to TRBD1. From germline, CDR1 is SQVTM and CDR2 ANQGSEA. CDR3 length equals 13 residues. V was pared by 7 bases and J by 4 bases, with 5 bases of the junction left unmatched. CDR3 in amino acids: CSGTGTGGTEAFF. CDR3 nucleotides: TGCAGCGGTACCGGGACAGGGGGCACTGAAGCTTTCTTT. Using reference TRBV29-1 and TRBJ1-1 for the parts outside the CDR3, the full variable domain is SAVISQKPSRDICQRGTSLTIQCQVDSQVTMMFWYRQQPGQSLTLIATANQGSEATYESGFVIDKFPISRPNLTFSTLTVSNMSPEDSSIYLCSGTGTGGTEAFFGQGTRLTVV.

This clone was seen only once. The CDR3 nucleotides are TGTGCCAGCAGGGAGGGAGGTGGAGGCTACGAGCAGTACTTC. This encodes CASREGGGGYEQYF. V and J are TRBV6-5 and TRBJ2-7; maybe TRBD2 (6 bases). Per germline, CDR1 MNHEY and CDR2 SVGAGI. Trimming cost V 6 bases and J 3 bases, with 15 bases left between them. This CDR3 is built from 14 residues.

This clone is a singleton in its sample. The chain joins TRBV30 to TRBJ2-2; TRBD2 matches at 9 bases. The CDR3 sequence is 16 residues long. CDR1 GTSNPN and CDR2 SVGIG come from the germline V gene (reference sequence). After removal of 1 base from V and 4 bases from J, the junction contained 7 bases not matched to a gene. DNA for the CDR3: TGTGCCTGGAGTGACGCGGGAGGGTTAATCACCGGGGAGCTGTTTTTT. It translates to CAWSDAGGLITGELFF.

The CDR3 DNA reads TGTGCCAGCAGTTTATCAGGGGTCTTCTACAATGAGCAGTTCTTC. Translated: CASSLSGVFYNEQFF. The J gene is TRBJ2-1, the V gene TRBV2; a possible D gene is TRBD1 (6 bases). The CDR3 sequence is 15 residues long. Between the trimmed V and J ends, which lost 5 bases and 3 bases, there was a span of 14 bases. Germline-derived CDR1 and CDR2 are SNHLY and FYNNEI.

The chain employs TRBV28 and TRBJ2-5; D is perhaps TRBD1 (6 bases). Germline CDR1 reads MDHEN; CDR2 reads SYDVKM. The CDR3 spans 15 residues. The V gene lost 7 bases and the J gene lost 4 bases, with 19 bases spanning the gap. The CDR3 DNA follows: TGTGCCAGCATTGGCGAACAGGGATATACAGAGACCCAGTACTTC. This sequence encodes CASIGEQGYTETQYF.

As for this clone: Sequence at one end of the junction differs from germline and may be a read error. CDR3: CASSNSGTSGMGVEQYF. As DNA, the CDR3 is TGTGCCAGCAGTAACTCCGGGACTAGCGGGATGGGGGTCGAGCAGTACTTC. The chain recombines TRBV6-2 or TRBV6-3 with TRBJ2-7; 13 positions agree with TRBD2. The length of the CDR3 is 17 residues. Germline CDR1 and CDR2: MNHEY and SVGEGT.

Worth noting for this clone: A read error is possible here, since a much larger clone lies one base away. Additional DNA sequences in this sample encode the identical CDR3. DNA for the CDR3: TGTGCCAGCAGCTTGGGGGGGAACACCGGGGAGCTGTTTTTT. Its protein product is CASSLGGNTGELFF. V is TRBV5-4 and J is TRBJ2-2; D gene ambiguous. The CDR3 runs 14 residues. Trimming stripped 0 bases from V and 1 base from J, with 4 bases between. Germline lookup yields CDR1 SGHNT and CDR2 YYREEE (reference sequence). Combining the CDR3 with reference TRBV5-4 and TRBJ2-2 gives the whole variable domain ETGVTQSPTHLIKTRGQQVTLRCSSQSGHNTVSWYQQALGQGPQFIFQYYREEENGRGNFPPRFSGLQFPNYSSELNVNALELDDSALYLCASSLGGNTGELFFGEGSRLTVL.

The chain is built from TRBV3-1 (or the pseudogene TRBV3-2) and TRBJ2-1; no clear D gene. The V and J ends lost 4 bases and 2 bases respectively, with 12 bases between them. In germline, CDR1 is LGHDT, CDR2 YNNKEL (reference sequence). This CDR3 is built from 15 residues. In DNA form, the CDR3 reads TGTGCCAGCAGCCCCGACACTTCAACCTACAATGAGCAGTTCTTC. It is translated as CASSPDTSTYNEQFF.

V gene TRBV9 combines with J gene TRBJ2-2; unclear D gene. CDR1 SGDLS and CDR2 YYNGEE come from the germline V gene. This CDR3 has 15 amino acids. Trimming pared 0 bases from V and 0 bases from J, leaving 6 bases between. CDR3 nucleotide sequence: TGTGCCAGCAGCGTAGCCGCGGCGAACACCGGGGAGCTGTTTTTT. Translated, it gives CASSVAAANTGELFF.

The chain employs TRBV28 and TRBJ2-2; 8 bases agree with TRBD2. Germline-derived CDR1 and CDR2 are MDHEN and SYDVKM. The CDR3 consists of 13 residues. The CDR3 DNA reads TGTGCTGGGCGGGGGGCAGACACCGGGGAGCTGTTTTTT. It translates to CAGRGADTGELFF.

This clone was counted once. DNA of the CDR3: TGTGCCAGCAGCAGACGACGGATGGAGACCCAGTACTTC. It specifies CASSRRRMETQYF. The genes are TRBV7-2 and TRBJ2-5; D is ambiguous. Germline V CDR1 and CDR2: SGHTA, FQGNSA. V lost 5 bases and J 5 bases, leaving 12 bases between the germline ends. The CDR3 spans 13 residues.

The chain combines TRBV5-5 with TRBJ2-5, with D maybe TRBD1 (5 bases). The CDR3 runs 14 residues. V was clipped by 0 bases and J by 2 bases, with 8 bases between them. Germline CDR1 and CDR2: SGHKS and YYEKEE (reference sequence). CDR3 region: CASSLASGQETQYF. The CDR3 nucleotides are TGTGCCAGCAGCTTGGCCTCAGGGCAAGAGACCCAGTACTTC.

This clone has more than one count but fewer than ten. The CDR3 region is CASSQATPGGEQYF. The CDR3 coding sequence is TGCGCCAGCAGCCAAGCCACTCCAGGGGGAGAGCAGTACTTC. This rearrangement joins TRBV4-1 to TRBJ2-7; TRBD1 agrees at 7 bases. Germline lookup yields CDR1 MGHRA and CDR2 YSYEKL. The CDR3 is 14 amino acids. The V segment lost 1 base and the J segment 7 bases; nucleotides outside the gene matches: 7.

This rearrangement joins TRBV3-1 (or the pseudogene TRBV3-2) to TRBJ1-1; D unclear. Germline V gene sequence: CDR1 LGHDT, CDR2 YNNKEL (reference sequence). CDR3 size: 14 residues. Between the trimmed V and J ends, which lost 4 bases and 3 bases, there was a span of 12 bases. CDR3 sequence reads: CASSPQSSDTEAFF. The CDR3 DNA sequence: TGTGCCAGCAGCCCCCAGAGTTCGGACACTGAAGCTTTCTTT.

CDR3 nucleotide sequence: TGCGCCAGCAGCCGGGACCAGTCCTTCGACGAGCAGTACTTC. Translation gives CASSRDQSFDEQYF. This rearrangement joins TRBV5-1 to TRBJ2-7; D may be TRBD1 or TRBD2 (5 bases each). Trimming cost V 4 bases and J 5 bases, with 16 bases left between them. CDR3 size: 14 residues. Per germline, CDR1 SGHRS and CDR2 YFSETQ.

This chain connects TRBV7-6 to TRBJ1-5; 10 bases agree with TRBD1. Trimming took 4 bases from V and 7 from J; bases not matched to a gene: 1. CDR3 length: 13 amino acids. Germline values: CDR1 SGHVS, CDR2 FNYEAQ. CDR3 bases: TGTGCCAGCAGCTCGACAGGGGGCCAGCCCCAGCATTTT. Protein product: CASSSTGGQPQHF.

The V call is TRBV10-3, the J call TRBJ2-1; the match to TRBD2 covers 16 bases. Losses at the gene ends were 6 bases for V and 8 bases for J; bases not matched to a gene: 13. This CDR3 has 18 residues. The germline gives CDR1 ENHRY, CDR2 SYGVKD. The CDR3 sequence: CAIRVTPGLAGGWDEQFF. The DNA for the CDR3 is TGTGCCATCAGAGTTACGCCGGGACTAGCGGGAGGGTGGGATGAGCAGTTCTTC.

In regard to this clone: The same CDR3 arises from other DNA sequences in this sample as well. The gene calls are TRBV2 and TRBJ1-1, with D unresolved. The V end lost 1 base, the J end lost 0 bases, and 6 bases lay between the germline ends. The CDR3 has 14 amino acids. Germline V lookup: CDR1 SNHLY, CDR2 FYNNEI. The CDR3 spells CASSEDSLNTEAFF. In DNA form, the CDR3 reads TGTGCCAGCAGTGAAGACAGCCTGAACACTGAAGCTTTCTTT.

This sequence joins TRBV5-1 and TRBJ2-2; unclear D gene. The V end lost 2 bases, the J end lost 6 bases, and 5 bases lay between the germline ends. The CDR3 extends over 12 amino acids. CDR1 is SGHRS, CDR2 YFSETQ, per germline. CDR3 in DNA: TGCGCCAGCAGCTTAGTTTCCGGGGAGCTGTTTTTT. The encoded protein is CASSLVSGELFF.

This clone was seen once. V and J are TRBV15 and TRBJ2-2; D gene uncertain. V was pared by 1 base and J by 5 bases, with 5 bases between. There are 13 residues in the CDR3. Germline V CDR1 and CDR2: LNHNV, YYDKDF (reference sequence). As DNA, the CDR3 is TGTGCCACCAGCAGAGGAGATACCGGGGAGCTGTTTTTT. Its translation is CATSRGDTGELFF.

The chain is built from TRBV11-3 and TRBJ1-5; D is uncertain. V lost 8 bases and J 3 bases, leaving 20 bases between the germline ends. The CDR3 has 16 amino acids. Germline CDR1 reads SGHNT; CDR2 reads YENEEA. The CDR3 region has the DNA TGTGCCAGCTCGCCTGAAAACGCCATTTACAATCAGCCCCAGCATTTT. This sequence encodes CASSPENAIYNQPQHF.

This clone has just one count. This chain uses TRBV28 with TRBJ2-7; 10 bases map to TRBD2. Looked up from germline, CDR1 is MDHEN and CDR2 is SYDVKM. CDR3 length: 19 residues. Trimming took 3 bases from V and 6 from J; bases not matched to a gene: 20. In nucleotides, the CDR3 is TGTGCCAGCAGTTTCCCGGCGGTCACGGAGCTAGCGGGAGTGTTCGAGCAGTACTTC. This sequence encodes CASSFPAVTELAGVFEQYF.

CDR3 nucleotide sequence: TGTGCCAGCAGCTTGGAACAGGGCAGCGGATCCTACGAGCAGTACTTC. It is translated as CASSLEQGSGSYEQYF. V is TRBV5-6 and J is TRBJ2-7; TRBD1 might be the D (6 bases). Germline V CDR1 and CDR2: SGHDT, YYEEEE. This CDR3 has 16 residues. The V end lost 0 bases, the J end lost 1 base, and 14 bases lay between the germline ends.

The chain's CDR3 is CASSQVPRTSGRGLGYYNEQFF. CDR3 DNA: TGTGCCAGCAGCCAAGTCCCCCGGACTAGCGGGAGAGGTCTAGGTTACTACAATGAGCAGTTCTTC. The V gene is TRBV4-2, the J gene TRBJ2-1; 13 nucleotides align to TRBD2. Germline V lookup: CDR1 LGHNA, CDR2 YNFKEQ. CDR3 length: 22 residues. V dropped 1 base and J dropped 3; count of bases not matched to a gene: 18.

This clone was recorded only once. The chain couples TRBV28 to TRBJ1-1; no definite D call. Germline V CDR1 and CDR2: MDHEN, SYDVKM. The CDR3 covers 14 residues. The ends were cut back, 7 bases at V and 0 bases at J, with 12 bases in the middle. CDR3 in amino acids: CASIHGRLNTEAFF. CDR3 bases: TGTGCCAGCATCCACGGACGTTTGAACACTGAAGCTTTCTTT.

The V and J genes are TRBV4-2 and TRBJ2-7, with a possible D match to TRBD2 (6 bases). V was trimmed by 5 bases and J by 3 bases, leaving 17 bases between them. The germline CDR1 and CDR2 sequences are LGHNA and YNFKEQ. The CDR3 runs 15 residues. The CDR3 loop is CASSGPGTSYYEQYF. CDR3 bases: TGTGCCAGCAGCGGGCCCGGGACTTCTTACTACGAGCAGTACTTC.